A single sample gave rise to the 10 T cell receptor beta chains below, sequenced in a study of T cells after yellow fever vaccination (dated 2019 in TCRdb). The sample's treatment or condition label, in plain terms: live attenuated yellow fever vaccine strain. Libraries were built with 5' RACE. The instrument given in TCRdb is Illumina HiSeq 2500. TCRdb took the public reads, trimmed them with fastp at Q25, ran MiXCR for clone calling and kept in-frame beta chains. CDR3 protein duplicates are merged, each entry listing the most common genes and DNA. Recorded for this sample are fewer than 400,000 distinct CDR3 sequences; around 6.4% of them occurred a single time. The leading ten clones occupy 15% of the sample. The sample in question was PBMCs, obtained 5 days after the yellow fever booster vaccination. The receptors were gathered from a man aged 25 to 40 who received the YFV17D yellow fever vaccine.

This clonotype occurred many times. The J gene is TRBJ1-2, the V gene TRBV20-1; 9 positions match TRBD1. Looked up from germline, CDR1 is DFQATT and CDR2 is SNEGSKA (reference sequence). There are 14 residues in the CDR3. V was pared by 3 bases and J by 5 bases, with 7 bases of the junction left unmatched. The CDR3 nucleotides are TGCAGTGCTAGCCGGGACAGGGCCGGGTATGGCTACACCTTC. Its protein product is CSASRDRAGYGYTF.

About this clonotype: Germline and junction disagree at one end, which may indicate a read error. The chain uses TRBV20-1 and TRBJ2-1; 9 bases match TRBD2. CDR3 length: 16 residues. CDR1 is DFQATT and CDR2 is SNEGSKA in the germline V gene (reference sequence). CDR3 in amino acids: CCARGPLAGGHNEQFF. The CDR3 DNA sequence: TGCTGTGCTAGAGGACCCCTTGCGGGAGGGCATAATGAGCAGTTCTTC.

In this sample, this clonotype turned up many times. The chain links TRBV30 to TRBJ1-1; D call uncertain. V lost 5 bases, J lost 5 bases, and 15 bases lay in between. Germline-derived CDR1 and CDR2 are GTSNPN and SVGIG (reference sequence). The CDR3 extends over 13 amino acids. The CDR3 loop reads CAWGSAGWTEAFF. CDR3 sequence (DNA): TGTGCCTGGGGTAGCGCAGGTTGGACTGAAGCTTTCTTT.

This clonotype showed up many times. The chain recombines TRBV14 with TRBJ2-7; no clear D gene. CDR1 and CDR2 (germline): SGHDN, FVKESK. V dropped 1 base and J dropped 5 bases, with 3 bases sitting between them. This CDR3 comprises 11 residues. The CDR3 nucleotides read TGTGCCAGCAGCCAAGCGAACGAGCAGTACTTC. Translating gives CASSQANEQYF.

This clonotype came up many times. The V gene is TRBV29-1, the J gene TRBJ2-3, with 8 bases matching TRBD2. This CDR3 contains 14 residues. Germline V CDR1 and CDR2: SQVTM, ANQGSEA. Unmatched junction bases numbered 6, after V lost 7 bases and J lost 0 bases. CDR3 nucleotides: TGCAGCGCCCGGGAGGGCGGGAGCACAGATACGCAGTATTTT. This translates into CSAREGGSTDTQYF.

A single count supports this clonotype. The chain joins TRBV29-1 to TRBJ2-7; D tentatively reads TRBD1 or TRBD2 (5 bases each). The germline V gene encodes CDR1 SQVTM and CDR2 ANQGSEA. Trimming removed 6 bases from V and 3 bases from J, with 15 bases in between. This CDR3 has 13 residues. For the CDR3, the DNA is TGCAGCGTGGAACAGGAGGCTTACTACGAGCAGTACTTC. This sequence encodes CSVEQEAYYEQYF.

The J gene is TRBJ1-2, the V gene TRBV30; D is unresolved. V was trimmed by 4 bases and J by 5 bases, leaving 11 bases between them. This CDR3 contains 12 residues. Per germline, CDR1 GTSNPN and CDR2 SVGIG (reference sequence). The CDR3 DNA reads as TGTGCCTGGACCCCGAGCCGATATGGCTACACCTTC. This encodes CAWTPSRYGYTF.

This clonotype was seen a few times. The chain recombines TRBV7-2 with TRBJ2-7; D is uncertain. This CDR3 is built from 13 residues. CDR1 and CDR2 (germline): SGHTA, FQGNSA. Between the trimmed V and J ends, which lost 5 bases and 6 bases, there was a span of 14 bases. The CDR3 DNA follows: TGTGCCAGCAGCCTCGCCATTGCGTCCGAGCAGTACTTC. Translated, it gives CASSLAIASEQYF.

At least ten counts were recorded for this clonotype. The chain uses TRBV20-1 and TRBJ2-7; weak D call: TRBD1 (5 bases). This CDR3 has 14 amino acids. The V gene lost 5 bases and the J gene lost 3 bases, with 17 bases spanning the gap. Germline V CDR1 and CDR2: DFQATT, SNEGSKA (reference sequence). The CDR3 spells CSAPPLGPNYEQYF. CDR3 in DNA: TGCAGTGCTCCGCCCCTGGGGCCCAACTACGAGCAGTACTTC.

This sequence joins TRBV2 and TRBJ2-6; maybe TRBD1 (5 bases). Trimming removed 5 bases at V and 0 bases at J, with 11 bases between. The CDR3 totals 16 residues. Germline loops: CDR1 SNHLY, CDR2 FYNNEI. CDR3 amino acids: CASSNRQSSGANVLTF. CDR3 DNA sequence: TGTGCCAGCAGTAACAGACAGAGCTCTGGGGCCAACGTCCTGACTTTC.